Shown below are 8 T cell receptor beta chains from a single sample sequenced in a study of blood T cell repertoires in COVID-19. TCRdb's table, derived via immunoSEQ multiplex PCR, lists solely in-frame clones and lacks some. The repertoire consists of some 120,000 clones, with roughly 90% occurring once and the leading ten covering 4% to 5%. Sequenced input: peripheral blood. The receptors come from a man aged 55 to 70 with COVID-19, enrolled during active disease.

This chain connects TRBV9 to TRBJ1-6; a possible D gene is TRBD1 (5 bases). Germline V CDR1 and CDR2: SGDLS, YYNGEE. The CDR3 contains 14 residues. V shed 0 bases and J shed 6 bases, with 7 bases lying between them. CDR3 nucleotide sequence: TGTGCCAGCAGCGTAGCCAGGGTTAATTCACCCCTCCACTTT. Its translation: CASSVARVNSPLHF.

This clone was counted a few times. The gene calls are TRBV9 and TRBJ2-2; a possible D gene is TRBD1 (6 bases). There are 16 residues in the CDR3. Germline values: CDR1 SGDLS, CDR2 YYNGEE. The V end lost 2 bases, the J end lost 1 base, and 12 bases lay between the germline ends. The CDR3 nucleotides are TGTGCCAGCAGCGTCAGGGACAAGGTGAACACCGGGGAGCTGTTTTTT. Residues: CASSVRDKVNTGELFF.

The table lists this clone with a count of one. The chain is built from TRBV3-1 (or the pseudogene TRBV3-2) and TRBJ1-1; TRBD1 agrees at 10 bases. The CDR3 covers 15 residues. V shed 6 bases, J shed 4 bases, and the junction held 8 bases outside the gene matches. Germline loops: CDR1 LGHDT, CDR2 YNNKEL (reference sequence). The CDR3 DNA reads as TGTGCCAGCAGGCGGGGACAGGGGACTTTCACTGAAGCTTTCTTT. Translating it yields CASRRGQGTFTEAFF.

The chain joins TRBV2 to TRBJ2-2; 7 nucleotides align to TRBD2. This CDR3 spans 14 amino acids. Germline CDR1 reads SNHLY; CDR2 reads FYNNEI. The trim removed 6 bases at V and 2 bases at J, leaving 3 bases unmatched. The CDR3 loop is CASRRETNTGELFF. The CDR3 nucleotides are TGTGCCAGCAGGCGGGAGACTAACACCGGGGAGCTGTTTTTT.

The V call is TRBV10-3, the J call TRBJ1-4; a possible D gene is TRBD1 (6 bases). The germline V gene has CDR1 ENHRY and CDR2 SYGVKD. V dropped 6 bases and J dropped 5 bases, with 19 bases sitting between them. This CDR3 has 16 residues. The CDR3: CAISATGTLGNEKLFF. For the CDR3, the DNA is TGTGCCATCAGCGCTACAGGGACATTAGGGAATGAAAAACTGTTTTTT.

The genes are TRBV7-9 and TRBJ2-3; 7 positions agree with TRBD1. CDR1 and CDR2 from the germline V gene are SEHNR and FQNEAQ (reference sequence). The CDR3 is made up of 14 amino acids. V gave up 5 bases and J gave up 1 base; unmatched junction bases: 3. Written as DNA, the CDR3 is TGTGCCAGCAGCAGGGACAGAGGCACAGATACGCAGTATTTT. Its protein product is CASSRDRGTDTQYF.

As concerns this clone: Other DNA sequences in the sample encode the same CDR3. This rearrangement joins TRBV18 to TRBJ2-7; TRBD2 agrees at 10 bases. The CDR3 is 12 residues long. The V gene's germline CDR1 is KGHSH and CDR2 LQKENI. Trimming cost V 6 bases and J 6 bases; bases outside gene matches: 2. DNA of the CDR3: TGTGCCAGCTCCCCTAGCGGGGGCGAGCAGTACTTC. It is translated as CASSPSGGEQYF.

This rearrangement joins TRBV6-1 to TRBJ2-7; D is possibly TRBD2 (6 bases). The CDR3 contains 15 residues. Germline CDR1 reads MNHNS; CDR2 reads SASEGT. V dropped 2 bases and J dropped 0 bases, with 11 bases sitting between them. The CDR3 DNA reads TGTGCCAGCAGTGAACCCGGGGAGGTCTCCTACGAGCAGTACTTC. It is translated as CASSEPGEVSYEQYF.